This T cell receptor (beta chain) came from a study of blood T cell repertoires in COVID-19 (dated by TCRdb to 2020 to 2021). As for the study more broadly: Samples from collaborators originated in the United States, Italy and Spain and spanned both the acute and convalescent phases of COVID-19. The material from the prospective study consisted of cDNA or gDNA derived from T cells, B-cell-depleted T cells, or PBMCs. Subjects who had been exposed to COVID-19, were actively infected with it, or had recovered from it provided the deeply sampled blood TCRbeta repertoires that made up the dataset. The repertoires were made available in a free public database intended to serve as a resource for research on the immune response to SARS-CoV-2. The samples were drawn from the first 160 participants of the ongoing ImmuneRACE study and from 1,200 or so subjects provided by 6 global collaborators. The sample metadata nearly always contained a de-identified subject ID, COVID-19 status, age in years and sex. HLA class I and class II types, where available, came from metadata supplied by the sample provider rather than from assay-based typing.

About this clone: Its cognate antigen has yet to be identified. Per-base quality was not reported, and no clone a single base away is much larger than it.

Via the germline V gene, CDR1 is MNHEY and CDR2 SVGAGI. Including cysteine and phenylalanine, the CDR3 has 12 amino acids. Kept here is only the CDR3 DNA, which spans 36 bases and is read in frame from base 1. Trimming takes 5 bases from V and 6 bases from J, and the germline ends sit 9 bases apart. Participants in the prospective study were enrolled through a virtual design, were aged about 18 to 90 years, and lived in about 25 United States geographic areas. Cohort assignment in the prospective study relied on participant-reported clinical history from a screening survey and a study questionnaire. In the prospective study, whole blood, serum and a nasopharyngeal or oropharyngeal swab were collected from each participant by mobile phlebotomists. Prospective study participants could optionally give additional blood draws and questionnaires over a roughly 2-month period. Blood samples from the prospective study were shipped frozen or at room temperature prior to DNA extraction.

The immunoSEQ Assay, a bias-controlled multiplex PCR, was used to amplify TCRbeta CDR3 regions from genomic DNA. The authors processed their data as follows. The number of nucleated cells in each sample was estimated by amplification of reference gene primers within the assay. To quantify the absolute abundance of each unique TCRbeta CDR3 rearrangement, sequence reads were collapsed and filtered. For each sample, productive Simpson clonality was calculated as the square root of Simpson's diversity index across productive rearrangements. TCRdb took over this immuneACCESS table, retaining in-frame rearrangements with V and J assigned. Such tables are incomplete; in checked studies, under half of the missing clones stem from an unresolved V gene, and the remainder is unexplained. Clone size and the V and J calls come from that table; the DNA yielded D and trimming. Within this sample are about 340,000 clones, with about 86% of them counted one time only. The top ten clonotypes cover roughly 4.2% of the sample.

Overall results and qualifications from the work: Clinical and demographic metadata were provided uncurated, with the amount varying by source and participant.

The TCR sequence derives from a woman in her 40s with acute COVID-19. The sequenced sample consisted of PBMCs or T cells enriched from blood (not recorded which). The chain was built from TRBV6-5 and TRBJ2-3; a tentative D call is TRBD2 (6 bases match). The sequenced DNA is TGTGCCAGCAGTCGCGGGGTGGATACGCAGTATTTT. The resulting protein is CASSRGVDTQYF.